Described below is a single TCR beta chain sequence and its context. The treatment: randomized to nivolumab then ipilimumab (arm A) or the reverse (arm B). Patients had received no earlier DNA-damaging chemotherapy. The data were obtained in a study of sequential checkpoint blockade in melanoma. Study overall: Each arm's sequence ended with maintenance nivolumab.

Data came from immunoSEQ multiplex PCR; TCRdb stores just in-frame clones and leaves some out. The sample includes approximately 10,000 clones, less than 80% of them seen just once. This CDR3 is 15 amino acids long. Unmatched junction bases numbered 8, after V lost 4 bases and J lost 9 bases. Per the germline V gene, CDR1 is MNHEY and CDR2 is SVGAGI. The receptor was derived from a human donor with melanoma. This specimen consisted of CD8+ T cells sorted from blood (inferred from file names), obtained from a patient given nivolumab and ipilimumab in sequence. This chain links TRBV6-5 with TRBJ2-5; 13 bases fit TRBD2. The chain's CDR3 is CASSFPTSGRTPQYF. The CDR3 DNA follows: TGTGCCAGCAGTTTCCCGACTAGCGGGAGGACTCCCCAGTACTTC.